The T cell receptor beta chain described here comes from a study of CD8 T cells in ankylosing spondylitis. CDR1 MNHNS and CDR2 SASEGT come from the germline V gene. This CDR3 is 15 amino acids long. Trimming pared 3 bases from V and 7 bases from J, leaving 16 bases between. TCRdb reanalysed the 5' RACE reads using MiXCR and keeps one entry per CDR3 protein. The data hold about 310,000 distinct CDR3 sequences, with 20% observed a single time. The receptor was derived from a female donor with ankylosing spondylitis or in good health (not recorded which). This sequence joins TRBV6-1 and TRBJ1-5; no clear D gene. Sequencing was performed on blood, either unsorted or a sorted T cell fraction (not recorded which). Here the CDR3 DNA reads TGTGCCAGCAGTGAGCGTGCGTCGTCGGGGCAGCCCCAGCATTTT. Its protein is CASSERASSGQPQHF.